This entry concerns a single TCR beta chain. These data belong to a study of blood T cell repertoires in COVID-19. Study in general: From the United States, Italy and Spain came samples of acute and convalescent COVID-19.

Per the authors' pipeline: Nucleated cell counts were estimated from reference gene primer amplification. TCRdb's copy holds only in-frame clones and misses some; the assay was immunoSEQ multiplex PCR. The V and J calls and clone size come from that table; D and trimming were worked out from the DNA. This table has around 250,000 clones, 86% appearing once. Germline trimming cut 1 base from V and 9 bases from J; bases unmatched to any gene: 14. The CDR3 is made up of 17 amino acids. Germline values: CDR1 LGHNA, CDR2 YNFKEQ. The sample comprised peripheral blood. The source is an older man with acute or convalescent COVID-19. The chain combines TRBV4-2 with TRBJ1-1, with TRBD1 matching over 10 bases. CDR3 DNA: TGTGCCAGCAGCCAAGGGCTCCCCGGGACAGGGGACCTTAAAGCTTTCTTT. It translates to CASSQGLPGTGDLKAFF.